Shown below are 25 T cell receptor beta chains from a single sample sequenced in a study of T-cell reconstitution after alpha-beta-depleted transplantation in children. For TCRbeta, the library was prepared with unique molecular identifiers. TCRdb re-derived calls from the PCR reads in MiXCR, one entry per CDR3 protein. The sample holds 700,000 or so distinct CDR3 sequences, around 13% seen once. Sequenced material: PBMCs, taken before TCRalphabeta/CD19-depleted stem cell transplant. These TCRs come from a girl aged 2 to 10 with congenital amegakaryocytic thrombocytopenia, due to receive a stem cell transplant.

This clonotype occurred many times. V and J are TRBV29-1 and TRBJ2-1; 12 nucleotides match TRBD2. With 4 bases clipped from V and 13 bases from J, the junction kept 14 bases outside the gene matches. The CDR3 length is 15 residues. Germline CDR1 is SQVTM and CDR2 is ANQGSEA. CDR3 nucleotide sequence: TGCAGCGTTGTCGGGTGGGAACTAGCGGGGGGTGAACAGTTCTTC. This codes for CSVVGWELAGGEQFF.

In its sample, this clonotype was seen many times. V is TRBV5-1 and J is TRBJ2-4; D is undetermined. The CDR3 is 13 residues long. V lost 0 bases to trimming and J lost 8 bases, with 9 bases between them. Germline CDR1 SGHRS, CDR2 YFSETQ. DNA of the CDR3: TGCGCCAGCAGCTTGGGCGGCCCGGACATTCAGTACTTC. Its translation is CASSLGGPDIQYF.

This clonotype was found a few times. The chain recombines TRBV20-1 with TRBJ2-1; D possibly matches TRBD1 or TRBD2 (6 bases each). The CDR3 length is 14 residues. Germline V gene lookup returns CDR1 DFQATT and CDR2 SNEGSKA (reference sequence). V lost 6 bases and J 5 bases, leaving 17 bases between the germline ends. CDR3 in amino acids: CSALPEGGHNEQFF. CDR3 sequence (DNA): TGCAGTGCCCTGCCGGAGGGGGGTCACAATGAGCAGTTCTTC.

The chain has TRBV20-1 and TRBJ1-5; D uncertain. CDR3 size: 12 residues. The ends were cut back, 1 base at V and 7 bases at J, with 8 bases in the middle. Germline V gene sequence: CDR1 DFQATT, CDR2 SNEGSKA (reference sequence). CDR3 residues: CSARVAEQPQHF. CDR3 DNA sequence: TGCAGTGCTAGAGTGGCGGAACAGCCCCAGCATTTT.

This clonotype was counted a few times. J is TRBJ2-7 and V is TRBV20-1, with D uncertain. Trimming left V 0 bases short and J 2 bases short, with 11 bases between. Germline values: CDR1 DFQATT, CDR2 SNEGSKA (reference sequence). CDR3 length equals 14 residues. CDR3 protein: CSARDLGGTYEQYF. CDR3 in DNA: TGCAGTGCTAGAGATCTAGGCGGAACCTACGAGCAGTACTTC.

This clonotype was picked up many times. The rearrangement joins TRBV27 to TRBJ1-1, with a weak D call TRBD1 (6 bases). The germline V gene encodes CDR1 MNHEY and CDR2 SMNVEV (reference sequence). This CDR3 spans 15 amino acids. The V end lost 1 base, the J end lost 6 bases, and 15 bases lay between the germline ends. CDR3 sequence: CASSLFSGAKAEAFF. CDR3 DNA: TGTGCCAGCAGTTTATTTTCGGGGGCTAAAGCTGAAGCTTTCTTT.

The sample holds a few counts of this clonotype. V is TRBV4-1 and J is TRBJ1-5, with D unresolved. The CDR3 runs to 13 residues. Trimming removed 0 bases at V and 6 bases at J, with 6 bases between. Per the germline V gene, CDR1 is MGHRA and CDR2 is YSYEKL. CDR3 DNA sequence: TGCGCCAGCAGCCAAGATCGCCGTCAGCCCCAGCATTTT. It yields the protein CASSQDRRQPQHF.

Many counts were recorded for this clonotype. V gene TRBV10-1 combines with J gene TRBJ2-1; 8 bases map to TRBD2. Per the germline V gene, CDR1 is WNHNN and CDR2 is SYGVQD (reference sequence). The CDR3 covers 15 residues. V was pared by 6 bases and J by 4 bases, with 8 bases of the junction left unmatched. In DNA form, the CDR3 reads TGCGCCAGCAGCCCCGGCGGGGGGTCGTACAATGAGCAGTTCTTC. Translation: CASSPGGGSYNEQFF.

This clonotype was found once. The chain carries TRBV29-1 and TRBJ1-2; D not resolved. The V gene lost 7 bases and the J gene lost 4 bases, with 16 bases spanning the gap. This CDR3 spans 13 amino acids. Germline loops: CDR1 SQVTM, CDR2 ANQGSEA. This CDR3 reads CSAQPARLYGYTF. The DNA for the CDR3 is TGCAGCGCCCAACCCGCCAGGCTCTATGGCTACACCTTC.

The chain is built from TRBV7-9 and TRBJ2-1, with D uncertain. The CDR3 is 13 residues long. V lost 1 base and J 9 bases, leaving 10 bases between the germline ends. CDR1 is SEHNR and CDR2 is FQNEAQ in the germline V gene (reference sequence). CDR3 in DNA: TGTGCCAGCAGCTTAGGGACCTCCGTTGAGCAGTTCTTC. It specifies CASSLGTSVEQFF.

V is TRBV10-3 and J is TRBJ2-2, with TRBD2 matching over 11 bases. Germline V gene data show CDR1 as ENHRY and CDR2 as SYGVKD. The CDR3 has 15 residues. Unmatched junction bases numbered 2, after V lost 2 bases and J lost 6 bases. The CDR3 nucleotides read TGTGCCATCAGTGAGGCGGGACTAGCGGCCGGGGAGCTGTTTTTT. Its protein is CAISEAGLAAGELFF.

V gene TRBV29-1 combines with J gene TRBJ2-5; the match to TRBD2 covers 7 bases. V was clipped by 5 bases and J by 5 bases; unmatched bases: 8. The CDR3 is 13 amino acids. Germline V CDR1 and CDR2: SQVTM, ANQGSEA. Written as DNA, the CDR3 is TGCAGCGTTAACCAAGCGGGAAGCGAGACCCAGTACTTC. This gives the protein CSVNQAGSETQYF.

This rearrangement joins TRBV2 to TRBJ2-7, with TRBD2 as a possible D gene (5 bases). Between the trimmed V and J ends, which lost 2 bases and 4 bases, there was a span of 15 bases. The V gene's germline CDR1 is SNHLY and CDR2 FYNNEI. This CDR3 has 15 amino acids. CDR3 in DNA: TGTGCCAGCAGTGAATATGCTAGCTGGGTGTACGAGCAGTACTTC. Its translation: CASSEYASWVYEQYF.

Only a few counts were recorded for this clonotype. CDR3 sequence (DNA): TGCAGCGCCGGCCGACTAGCGGGAGAGAATGAGCAGTTCTTC. Translation: CSAGRLAGENEQFF. The rearrangement uses TRBV29-1 and TRBJ2-1, with TRBD2 matching 12 bases. This CDR3 comprises 14 residues. V was clipped by 7 bases and J by 7 bases; unmatched bases: 8. Germline-derived CDR1 and CDR2 are SQVTM and ANQGSEA.

This clonotype showed up just once. One base away lies a much larger clone, so this may be a sequencing read error. J is TRBJ2-1 and V is TRBV27; a weak D match, TRBD1 (5 bases). Trimming shortened V by 6 bases and J by 2 bases, and 11 bases separated the two germline ends. Germline V gene sequence: CDR1 MNHEY, CDR2 SMNVEV (reference sequence). The CDR3 is 14 residues long. The CDR3: CASRADTPYNEQFF. CDR3 coding DNA: TGTGCCAGCAGGGCGGACACGCCCTACAATGAGCAGTTCTTC.

The chain couples TRBV7-6 to TRBJ2-2; D perhaps matches TRBD1 (5 bases). Germline loops: CDR1 SGHVS, CDR2 FNYEAQ. The length of the CDR3 is 16 residues. Trimming pared 1 base from V and 4 bases from J, leaving 13 bases between. In DNA form, the CDR3 reads TGTGCCAGCAGCTTAGAAGCCAGGGTGTCCACCGGGGAGCTGTTTTTT. Protein product: CASSLEARVSTGELFF.

This chain connects TRBV7-9 to TRBJ2-4; D is unclear. Trimming stripped 1 base from V and 6 bases from J, with 7 bases between. Per the germline V gene, CDR1 is SEHNR and CDR2 is FQNEAQ (reference sequence). CDR3 size: 13 residues. The CDR3 DNA reads TGTGCCAGCAGCTTAGAAGGGCTAAACATTCAGTACTTC. Amino acids: CASSLEGLNIQYF.

This clonotype was detected only a few times. The V gene is TRBV15, the J gene TRBJ2-1; D possibly corresponds to TRBD1 (6 bases). Germline V gene lookup returns CDR1 LNHNV and CDR2 YYDKDF (reference sequence). The CDR3 has 16 residues. Trimming removed 0 bases at V and 0 bases at J, with 9 bases between. The CDR3 DNA reads TGTGCCACCAGCAGAGAAAGGGGGACCTCCTACAATGAGCAGTTCTTC. It specifies CATSRERGTSYNEQFF.

This clonotype was picked up many times. V and J are TRBV15 and TRBJ1-5; D not certain. The CDR3 totals 16 residues. The V and J ends lost 1 base and 3 bases respectively, with 13 bases between them. Germline V CDR1 and CDR2: LNHNV, YYDKDF (reference sequence). The CDR3 sequence is CATSRASPIFNQPQHF. CDR3 sequence (DNA): TGTGCCACCAGCAGAGCCTCTCCCATCTTCAATCAGCCCCAGCATTTT.

This clonotype was detected a few times. This chain connects TRBV7-3 to TRBJ2-1; D remains unclear. Trimming removed 4 bases from V and 5 bases from J, with 6 bases in between. The CDR3 is 12 amino acids. CDR1 and CDR2 (germline): SGHTA, FQGTGA. The CDR3 DNA follows: TGTGCCAGCAGCTCAATCAACAATGAGCAGTTCTTC. Residues: CASSSINNEQFF.

This clonotype turned up a few times. This chain joins TRBV7-9 and TRBJ2-7; TRBD1 is a possible D gene (7 bases). CDR3 length: 14 amino acids. Looked up from germline, CDR1 is SEHNR and CDR2 is FQNEAQ (reference sequence). V dropped 2 bases and J dropped 6 bases, with 14 bases sitting between them. The CDR3 region has the DNA TGTGCCAGCAGCTTAAGCGCAGGGGGGCGCGAGCAGTACTTC. Translation gives CASSLSAGGREQYF.

The sample holds many counts of this clonotype. The chain joins TRBV21-1 to TRBJ2-7. TRBV21-1 is annotated as a pseudogene. The CDR3 is made up of 13 amino acids. The CDR3 DNA is TGTGCCAGCAGCAAAGAAAAGGGAAACGAGCAGTACTTC. Protein: CASSKEKGNEQYF.

The V gene is TRBV12-3 or TRBV12-4, the J gene TRBJ2-3, with D tentatively TRBD2 (6 bases). The CDR3 contains 16 residues. V was clipped by 6 bases and J by 3 bases, with 19 bases between them. The CDR3 DNA sequence: TGTGCCAGCAGCCCAATGGAGGGAATGGGGACAGATACGCAGTATTTT. It specifies CASSPMEGMGTDTQYF.

The V call is TRBV5-1, the J call TRBJ2-2; no clear D gene. In germline, CDR1 is SGHRS, CDR2 YFSETQ. The CDR3 contains 13 residues. V was pared by 4 bases and J by 4 bases, with 8 bases between. CDR3 nucleotides: TGCGCCAGCAGCCCACCTTCCACCGGGGAGCTGTTTTTT. This translates into CASSPPSTGELFF.

Details on this clonotype: This likely comes from a read error, as the CDR3 has no conserved phenylalanine or tryptophan at its end. The chain links TRBV5-1 to TRBJ2-1; D is undetermined. The CDR3 totals 15 residues. V gave up 7 bases and J gave up 7 bases, with 21 bases separating them. Germline CDR1 and CDR2: SGHRS and YFSETQ. The CDR3 spells CASEPTGSFPNEQFS. The DNA of the CDR3 is TGCGCCAGCGAACCGACTGGTAGCTTCCCTAATGAGCAGTTCTCC.